This T cell receptor beta chain comes out of a study of cytomegalovirus exposure and HLA in healthy donors. The PCR ran on 60 Vbeta and 13 Jbeta primers. Here immunoSEQ multiplex PCR was the method, and the copy in TCRdb shows in-frame clones only, minus some. The sample has roughly 99,000 clones, over 60% seen once. Germline loops: CDR1 SGDLS, CDR2 YYNGEE. V trimming: 5 bases; J trimming: 0 bases; junction bases outside the gene matches: 2. This CDR3 spans 14 amino acids. With respect to this clone: Its matching antigen is unknown.

The study, taken as a whole, reports: Productive rates of about 87% or about 30% were seen for most TCR beta V segments in an earlier analysis. In a later analysis, DRB1 alleles had the most associated TCRs; HLA-C alleles the fewest.

The sequenced sample was PBMCs. The rearrangement uses TRBV9 and TRBJ1-1, with 9 bases lining up with TRBD1. The TCR sequence derives from a male donor in good health and CMV-seronegative. CDR3 protein: CASSTGGLNTEAFF. The CDR3 DNA reads as TGTGCCAGCAGTACAGGGGGCCTGAACACTGAAGCTTTCTTT.